This T cell receptor beta chain was identified in a study of blood T cells in healthy people across ages (dated by TCRdb to about 2015). General notes on the study: In model experiments, roughly one uniquely barcoded TCR beta cDNA molecule per two T cells was captured by template switching. Donors of different ages were randomly distributed across sequencing lanes to avoid experimental bias. Using deep sequencing normalized with unique cDNA molecular identifiers, the study measured how TCR beta repertoire diversity changes with age. For two donors (one aged 18 to 30 and one aged 80 or older), the study analyzed two additional independent replicas of 1 million unique cDNA reads from the same blood draw. The donors were divided into four age groups: young (average 16 years), middle-aged (approximately 42), aged (62) and long-lived (around 87).

The approximately 39 donors, aged about 6 to 95 years, were systemically healthy Caucasian individuals from Russia. Each donor gave roughly 11 milliliters of peripheral blood, drawn into EDTA-treated Vacutainer tubes. Ficoll-Paque density-gradient centrifugation was used to isolate PBMCs, with at least 6.5 million per sample. Total RNA was extracted from PBMCs with Trizol reagent, with at least 5 micrograms obtained per sample. Naive CD45RAhigh/CD27high T cell percentages were measured by flow cytometry on a PBMC aliquot from every donor. Summary of the overall study and its limitations: Observed TCR beta diversity per million T cells fell roughly linearly with age, and a significant reduction was already apparent by age around 40. Estimates of total diversity based on one million sequenced T cells were regarded as lower bounds and as underestimates. Donor CMV infection status was unknown, potentially confounding age-related changes in expanded clonotypes. The percentage of naive T cells measured by flow cytometry correlated strongly with observed TCR beta diversity. Since profiling was done on bulk unsorted PBMCs, naive and antigen-experienced compartments could not be conclusively compared. Compared with the aged group, more naive CD4+ T cells, fewer expanded clones and increased TCR diversity were shown by the long-lived group, suggesting age selection.

Library generation was performed with 5' RACE. The sequencing machine was an Illumina HiSeq 2500. A second PCR of roughly 7 to 12 cycles was run with a J-beta primer mix and a sample-barcoded 5' primer. A unique molecular identifier was introduced onto each TCR beta cDNA molecule by a template-switch 5' adaptor carrying 12 random nucleotides. Each sample yielded at least 2.5 million CDR3-containing paired-end reads. All of the RNA was converted into first-strand cDNA using the Mint cDNA synthesis kit, with a TRBC-specific oligonucleotide serving as the primer. Following uracil-DNA glycosylase treatment, all cDNA underwent a first 18-cycle PCR with the universal primers M1SS and BC2_uni_R. In the authors' own workflow: Normalization of each sample was performed by random selection of 1 million high-quality reads, each carrying a distinct molecular identifier. Reads with shared molecular identifiers were discarded instead of being binned into consensus sequences. CDR3 identification, clonotype clustering and error correction used MiTCR with a Q25 quality threshold and the strictest error-elimination algorithm. A nonparametric unseen species model with Euler transformation was used to estimate lower-bound total TCR beta diversity. TCRdb trimmed public reads at Q25 via fastp, called clones via MiXCR and kept in-frame beta chains. Every entry covers one CDR3 protein and lists the most common genes and DNA from its rows. The V and J calls here are based on TCRdb, not the publication. The sample has 800,000 to 1,000,000 distinct CDR3 sequences on record, roughly 43% of them singletons. The leading ten clones occupy under 15% of the sample.

A word on this clonotype: It has no known antigen specificity. Qualities for individual bases were not recorded, and no much larger clone is one base off.

Including cysteine and phenylalanine, the CDR3 has 13 amino acids. Here the CDR3 DNA is all that survives: 39 bases in frame from base 1. For CDR1 and CDR2, the germline V gene lists SGHDN and FVKESK. V lost 4 bases and J lost 3 bases; the stretch between them is 7 bases long. This clonotype was obtained from a young man in good health. The rearranged segments are TRBV14 and TRBJ2-1, with the D gene not confidently named. The sequenced sample was blood. Here the CDR3 is given as CASSRNGYNEQFF. The nucleotides are TGTGCCAGCAGCCGTAACGGCTACAATGAGCAGTTCTTC.